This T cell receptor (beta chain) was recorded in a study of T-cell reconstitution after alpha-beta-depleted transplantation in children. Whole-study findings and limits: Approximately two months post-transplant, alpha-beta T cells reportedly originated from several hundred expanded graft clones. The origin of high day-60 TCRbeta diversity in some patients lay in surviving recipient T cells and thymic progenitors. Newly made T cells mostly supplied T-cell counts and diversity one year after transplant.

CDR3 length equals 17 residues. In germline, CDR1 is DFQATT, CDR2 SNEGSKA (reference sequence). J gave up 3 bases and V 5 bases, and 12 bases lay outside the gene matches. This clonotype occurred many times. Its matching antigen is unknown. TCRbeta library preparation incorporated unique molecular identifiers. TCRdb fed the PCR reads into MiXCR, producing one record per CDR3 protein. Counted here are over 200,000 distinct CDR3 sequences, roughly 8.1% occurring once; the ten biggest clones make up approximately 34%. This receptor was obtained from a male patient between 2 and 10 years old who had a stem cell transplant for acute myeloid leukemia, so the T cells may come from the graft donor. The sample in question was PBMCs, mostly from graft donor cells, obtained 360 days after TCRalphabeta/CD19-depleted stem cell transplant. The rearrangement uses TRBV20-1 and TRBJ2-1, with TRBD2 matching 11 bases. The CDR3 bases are TGCAGTGCTCTGAGATTAGCGGGAGGGCAGGGCTACAATGAGCAGTTCTTC. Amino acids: CSALRLAGGQGYNEQFF.